This paragraph reports one TCR beta chain. Its matching antigen is unknown. This CDR3 region has 15 residues. Germline loops: CDR1 MNHEY, CDR2 SVGAGI. With 0 bases removed from V and 2 bases from J, the gap between germline ends came to 11 bases. Nominal health characterized the donors when sampled, though unrecorded immune exposures were likely. This record belongs to a study of cytomegalovirus exposure and HLA in healthy donors. Study findings and constraints: Researchers counted 180 or so TCR beta chains as cytomegalovirus-associated. Several of the most significant clusters were apparently associated with common viral pathogens in a later analysis. CMV serostatus was the sole immune exposure data available.

Primers for the PCR totalled 60 Vbeta and 13 Jbeta. Assay: immunoSEQ multiplex PCR; the TCRdb copy retains only in-frame clones and omits some. The sample includes more than 140,000 clones, approximately 78% of them seen just once. Sample: PBMCs. The genes are TRBV6-5 and TRBJ2-7; possibly TRBD1 for D (6 bases). This clonotype was sampled from a man aged 18 to 29 in good health and CMV-seropositive. CDR3 amino acids: CASSYSTGNTYEQYF. In DNA, the CDR3 is TGTGCCAGCAGTTACTCTACAGGGAATACCTACGAGCAGTACTTC.